The rows below give T cell receptor beta chains drawn from one sample of a study of cytomegalovirus exposure and HLA in healthy donors. Assay used: immunoSEQ multiplex PCR; TCRdb lists only in-frame clones, some missing. The repertoire has around 100,000 clones, 85% of them found once; the top ten carry roughly 20%. Sequences were obtained from PBMCs. These receptors were obtained from a man younger than 30 in good health and CMV-seropositive. CDR3s include the opening cysteine and the closing phenylalanine or tryptophan. Fields, in order: CDR3 DNA, CDR3 protein, clone size, D gene, J gene, V gene. The D gene is left open where the match is weak. Clone size is shown for a subset of rows, as once, few, many or a class of expanded clone.

CDR3nt: TGTGCCAGCAGTATGACAGGGGGCGATCAGCCCCAGCATTTT; CDR3aa: CASSMTGGDQPQHF; abundance: NA; d_gene: TRBD1; j_gene: TRBJ1-5; v_gene: TRBV27
CDR3nt: TGTGCCAGCAGTCTCCGGGACTACCGAACCTACGAGCAGTACTTC; CDR3aa: CASSLRDYRTYEQYF; abundance: NA; d_gene: TRBD2; j_gene: TRBJ2-7; v_gene: TRBV28
CDR3nt: TGTGCCAGCAGTTTCGGAGGCAGCACCTACGAGCAGTACTTC; CDR3aa: CASSFGGSTYEQYF; abundance: NA; d_gene: NA; j_gene: TRBJ2-7; v_gene: TRBV27
CDR3nt: TGTGCCAGCAGCTTGGGAACACTAGCTAATGAGCAGTTCTTC; CDR3aa: CASSLGTLANEQFF; abundance: NA; d_gene: NA; j_gene: TRBJ2-1; v_gene: TRBV7-3
CDR3nt: TGTGCCAGCAGCGTAGTAGTAGACGGAGACAGGGGTAATGGCTACACCTTC; CDR3aa: CASSVVVDGDRGNGYTF; abundance: once; d_gene: TRBD1; j_gene: TRBJ1-2; v_gene: TRBV9
CDR3nt: TGTGCCAGCAGCACCGGACCGGGACTAGGGGTCGCAGATACGCAGTATTTT; CDR3aa: CASSTGPGLGVADTQYF; abundance: NA; d_gene: TRBD2; j_gene: TRBJ2-3; v_gene: TRBV5-4
CDR3nt: TGCGCCAGCAGCCAAGACCGGGACTTAACCTATAGCAATCAGCCCCAGCATTTT; CDR3aa: CASSQDRDLTYSNQPQHF; abundance: NA; d_gene: NA; j_gene: TRBJ1-5; v_gene: TRBV4-1
CDR3nt: TGTGCCAGCAGCTTGGGGACTAGCGTATACAATGAGCAGTTCTTC; CDR3aa: CASSLGTSVYNEQFF; abundance: NA; d_gene: TRBD2; j_gene: TRBJ2-1; v_gene: TRBV5-4
CDR3nt: TGCAGCGTAGTGCAGTGGCGGGGGGGAGCCAACTATGGCTACACCTTC; CDR3aa: CSVVQWRGGANYGYTF; abundance: NA; d_gene: NA; j_gene: TRBJ1-2; v_gene: TRBV29-1
CDR3nt: TGTGCCAGCAGCTCCGGACAGCACCAGCATTTT; CDR3aa: CASSSGQHQHF; abundance: NA; d_gene: NA; j_gene: TRBJ1-5; v_gene: TRBV6-5
CDR3nt: TGTGCCAGCAGTTTAAGGGAGAATGAGCAGTTCTTC; CDR3aa: CASSLRENEQFF; abundance: NA; d_gene: NA; j_gene: TRBJ2-1; v_gene: TRBV27
CDR3nt: TGTGCCAGCAGTGCGTTTTCGGAGAATTTCGGGACTAGACTTAATGAGCAGTTCTTC; CDR3aa: CASSAFSENFGTRLNEQFF; abundance: NA; d_gene: TRBD2; j_gene: TRBJ2-1; v_gene: TRBV2
CDR3nt: TGTGCCTGGAAGGTAGGGGCCCGGGAGACCCAGTACTTC; CDR3aa: CAWKVGARETQYF; abundance: NA; d_gene: NA; j_gene: TRBJ2-5; v_gene: TRBV30
CDR3nt: TGCAGCGTTACGGTATCAGAGACCCAGTACTTC; CDR3aa: CSVTVSETQYF; abundance: NA; d_gene: NA; j_gene: TRBJ2-5; v_gene: TRBV29-1
CDR3nt: TGTGCCAGCTCCGGTGCTAACTCCTACGAGCAGTACTTC; CDR3aa: CASSGANSYEQYF; abundance: NA; d_gene: NA; j_gene: TRBJ2-7; v_gene: TRBV18
CDR3nt: TGTGCCAGCAGCGCAGCGGGAGATGCCGGGGAGCTGTTTTTT; CDR3aa: CASSAAGDAGELFF; abundance: NA; d_gene: TRBD2; j_gene: TRBJ2-2; v_gene: TRBV2
CDR3nt: TGTGCCAGCCGGGACAGGGTTGGTTACGAGCAGTACTTC; CDR3aa: CASRDRVGYEQYF; abundance: NA; d_gene: TRBD1; j_gene: TRBJ2-7; v_gene: TRBV2
CDR3nt: TGTGCCAGCAAGGACGGCGGGAGTGAAGCTTTCTTT; CDR3aa: CASKDGGSEAFF; abundance: NA; d_gene: NA; j_gene: TRBJ1-1; v_gene: TRBV2
CDR3nt: TGTGCCAGCAGCTTAGAGACAGGTCTTGGCGGCTACACCTTC; CDR3aa: CASSLETGLGGYTF; abundance: NA; d_gene: NA; j_gene: TRBJ1-2; v_gene: TRBV5-4
CDR3nt: TGTGCCAGCAGCTTGCCGGGACTACCGAACACCGGGGAGCTGTTTTTT; CDR3aa: CASSLPGLPNTGELFF; abundance: NA; d_gene: TRBD2; j_gene: TRBJ2-2; v_gene: TRBV7-2
CDR3nt: TGTGCCAGCAGTTTCCAGGACAGGCTCTCCTATGGCTACACCTTC; CDR3aa: CASSFQDRLSYGYTF; abundance: NA; d_gene: TRBD1; j_gene: TRBJ1-2; v_gene: TRBV28
CDR3nt: TGCGCCAGCAGCTCTGGGGACAGCGCCTACAATGAGCAGTTCTTC; CDR3aa: CASSSGDSAYNEQFF; abundance: NA; d_gene: TRBD1; j_gene: TRBJ2-1; v_gene: TRBV5-1
CDR3nt: TGCAGCGTTGAAGAATGGCAGAAGGGCTACACCTTC; CDR3aa: CSVEEWQKGYTF; abundance: NA; d_gene: NA; j_gene: TRBJ1-2; v_gene: TRBV29-1
CDR3nt: TGCGCCAGCAGTGGGGTTAGCGGGAGCGATGAGCAGTTCTTC; CDR3aa: CASSGVSGSDEQFF; abundance: NA; d_gene: TRBD2; j_gene: TRBJ2-1; v_gene: TRBV10-1
CDR3nt: TGTGCCAGCAGCTTAGGACAGGGTGGAACAGATACGCAGTATTTT; CDR3aa: CASSLGQGGTDTQYF; abundance: NA; d_gene: TRBD1; j_gene: TRBJ2-3; v_gene: TRBV7-6
CDR3nt: TGTGCCAGCAGCCCAAGACAGGAGACCGGGGAGCTGTTTTTT; CDR3aa: CASSPRQETGELFF; abundance: few; d_gene: NA; j_gene: TRBJ2-2; v_gene: TRBV11-3
CDR3nt: TGTGCCAGCAGTTTAGGTGAGGTAGCGGGAGCCAATGAGCAGTTCTTC; CDR3aa: CASSLGEVAGANEQFF; abundance: NA; d_gene: TRBD2; j_gene: TRBJ2-1; v_gene: TRBV28
CDR3nt: TGCGCCAGCAGCTTGGGTGCAGGGGGCAATTACGAGCAGTACTTC; CDR3aa: CASSLGAGGNYEQYF; abundance: NA; d_gene: TRBD1; j_gene: TRBJ2-7; v_gene: TRBV5-1
CDR3nt: TGTGCCACCTCGAGGGACTTTCGGTCCGAGCAGTACTTC; CDR3aa: CATSRDFRSEQYF; abundance: NA; d_gene: NA; j_gene: TRBJ2-7; v_gene: TRBV19
CDR3nt: TGTGCCAGTGCCGACAGAAGTGAGGAGGGCTACACCTTC; CDR3aa: CASADRSEEGYTF; abundance: few; d_gene: NA; j_gene: TRBJ1-2; v_gene: TRBV28
CDR3nt: TGTGCCAGCAGTTCCCAGGGGACAGTAGAAAAACTGTTTTTT; CDR3aa: CASSSQGTVEKLFF; abundance: NA; d_gene: TRBD1; j_gene: TRBJ1-4; v_gene: TRBV2
CDR3nt: TGTGCCAGCAGCTTAGTCCTACCCCGCCCCCCCTATGGCTACACCTTC; CDR3aa: CASSLVLPRPPYGYTF; abundance: NA; d_gene: NA; j_gene: TRBJ1-2; v_gene: TRBV7-2
CDR3nt: TGTGCCAGCAGCATCGGGACAGCGGAATACTATGGCTACACCTTC; CDR3aa: CASSIGTAEYYGYTF; abundance: NA; d_gene: TRBD1; j_gene: TRBJ1-2; v_gene: TRBV7-2
CDR3nt: TGTGCCAGCAGTTTATTTGGGGGCTCTAACTATGGCTACACCTTC; CDR3aa: CASSLFGGSNYGYTF; abundance: NA; d_gene: NA; j_gene: TRBJ1-2; v_gene: TRBV28
CDR3nt: TGTGCCAGCAGCTCGGCGGGGCTAGCGAAAGGCACAGATACGCAGTATTTT; CDR3aa: CASSSAGLAKGTDTQYF; abundance: NA; d_gene: NA; j_gene: TRBJ2-3; v_gene: TRBV4-2
CDR3nt: TGCGCCAGCAGCCAAGACAGACTTAACTATGGCTACACCTTC; CDR3aa: CASSQDRLNYGYTF; abundance: NA; d_gene: NA; j_gene: TRBJ1-2; v_gene: TRBV4-1
CDR3nt: TGTGCCAGCAGTTTTTACGGACAGGGACTTACAGGGGCCAACGTCCTGACTTTC; CDR3aa: CASSFYGQGLTGANVLTF; abundance: NA; d_gene: TRBD1; j_gene: TRBJ2-6; v_gene: TRBV27
CDR3nt: TGCAGCGTTTCAGTCTACAATGAGCAGTTCTTC; CDR3aa: CSVSVYNEQFF; abundance: NA; d_gene: NA; j_gene: TRBJ2-1; v_gene: TRBV29-1
CDR3nt: TGTGCCAGCAGCTTAGAGTACCTCAGTAATGAGCAGTTCTTC; CDR3aa: CASSLEYLSNEQFF; abundance: NA; d_gene: NA; j_gene: TRBJ2-1; v_gene: TRBV11-2
CDR3nt: TGTGCCTGGTGTAGCGGGACATCCTCTGAGCAGTTCTTC; CDR3aa: CAWCSGTSSEQFF; abundance: NA; d_gene: TRBD2; j_gene: TRBJ2-1; v_gene: TRBV30
CDR3nt: TGTGCCAGCAGCTCGAGCGGCACCGGAGGGGGGGAGCTGTTTTTT; CDR3aa: CASSSSGTGGGELFF; abundance: NA; d_gene: NA; j_gene: TRBJ2-2; v_gene: TRBV7-9
CDR3nt: TGTGCCTGGAGTGTTTCCGGGAAGGAGACCGGGGAGCTGTTTTTT; CDR3aa: CAWSVSGKETGELFF; abundance: few; d_gene: NA; j_gene: TRBJ2-2; v_gene: TRBV30
CDR3nt: TGCGCCAGCAGCCAGGGACAGGGCCTCACCGAGCAGTACTTC; CDR3aa: CASSQGQGLTEQYF; abundance: NA; d_gene: TRBD1; j_gene: TRBJ2-7; v_gene: TRBV5-1
CDR3nt: TGTGCCAGCAGCCGAATTAGTCGGGAAGAAAAACTGTTTTTT; CDR3aa: CASSRISREEKLFF; abundance: once; d_gene: NA; j_gene: TRBJ1-4; v_gene: TRBV13
CDR3nt: TGCGCCAGCGGCGACAGGTCTGCCTACGAGCAGTACTTC; CDR3aa: CASGDRSAYEQYF; abundance: few; d_gene: NA; j_gene: TRBJ2-7; v_gene: TRBV10-2
CDR3nt: TGCGCCAGCAGTGAGTCGGGACTAGCGGGAGGGGTTTACTTC; CDR3aa: CASSESGLAGGVYF; abundance: NA; d_gene: TRBD2; j_gene: TRBJ2-4; v_gene: TRBV10-2
CDR3nt: TGTGCCAGCAGTTTAAGCGGCCAAGAGACCCAGTACTTC; CDR3aa: CASSLSGQETQYF; abundance: NA; d_gene: NA; j_gene: TRBJ2-5; v_gene: TRBV27